These T cell receptor beta chains were read from a single sample in a study of blood T cells in healthy people across ages. TCRdb re-analysed the 5' RACE reads in MiXCR, keeping a single row per CDR3 protein. This table has 790,000 or so distinct CDR3 sequences, around 50% appearing once. Material: blood. The receptors come from a man aged 35-49 years in good health. The CDR3 runs from the conserved cysteine through the conserved F or W.

V gene	J gene	CDR3 protein
TRBV5-1	TRBJ2-7	CASSLGRGNYEQYF
TRBV28	TRBJ2-1	CASRISGGNHEQFF
TRBV15	TRBJ2-5	CATNPAGRRETQYF
TRBV6-1	TRBJ2-5	CASSEATGQETQYF
TRBV27	TRBJ1-2	CASTTQLGGVDYGYTF
TRBV12-3/TRBV12-4	TRBJ1-6	CASSDQGANSPLHF
TRBV27	.	CASGTGGDEQYF
TRBV6-5	TRBJ2-2	CASSWTVNTGELFF
TRBV7-9	TRBJ2-5	CASSPTAPQETQYF
TRBV7-3	TRBJ2-7	CASSPMVGVASDTYEQYF
TRBV6-4	TRBJ1-4	CASSEIRDTANEKLFF
TRBV6-2/TRBV6-3	TRBJ2-7	CASSYGTSGRSYEQYF
TRBV5-6	TRBJ2-3	CASSPGLAQGDTQYF
TRBV29-1	TRBJ2-1	CSGDRCAALQSYNEQFF
TRBV7-9	TRBJ2-6	CASSGSGSEPSGANVLTF
TRBV7-9	TRBJ1-1	CASSRDLENTEAFF
TRBV6-5	TRBJ2-5	CASSTSAETQYF
TRBV3-1	TRBJ2-3	CASSLIAGEGTDTQYF
TRBV27	TRBJ1-5	CASGYQPQHF
TRBV18	TRBJ1-2	CASSPRTTANYGYTF
TRBV25-1	TRBJ1-1	CASSELNLGAGMNTEAFF
TRBV11-2	.	CASSLGASVETQYF
TRBV3-1	TRBJ2-1	CASSQGGLAGFWYNEQFF
TRBV13	TRBJ2-2	CASSLGTVSAGELFF
TRBV28	TRBJ2-7	CASSLRLAGPYEQYF
TRBV28	TRBJ2-3	CASSLYSPTDVDTQYF
TRBV10-3	TRBJ2-7	CAIGGGYEQYF
TRBV13	TRBJ1-2	CASSFDRLRGYGYTF
TRBV7-9	TRBJ2-7	CASTRVVGVGDYEQYF